This T cell receptor (beta chain) stems from a study of OX40 agonist ivuxolimab in advanced cancers. Study context: Patients were given ivuxolimab, an antibody that agonizes OX40 (CD134). Each patient was given ivuxolimab into a vein every 2 weeks, at 0.01 to 10 mg/kg. Antecedent anti-PD-1, anti-PD-L1 or anti-CTLA-4 therapy was permissible, with about 40% having received some.

Using immunoSEQ multiplex PCR, the repertoire was profiled, and TCRdb retains in-frame clones only, with some absent. The sample has roughly 66,000 clones; about four fifths are singletons. The CDR3 consists of 13 residues. This clone was seen a few times. At cycle 4 day 1, cycle 7 day 1, and baseline, blood was sampled. The clonotype originates from an adult with an advanced solid tumor such as melanoma, head and neck, liver or kidney cancer. The specimen was CD4+ or CD8+ T cells sorted from blood, collected in a trial of the OX40 agonist ivuxolimab. The chain couples TRBV21-1 to TRBJ2-1. TRBV21-1 is tagged as a pseudogene. CDR3 sequence reads: CASSKGNWNEQFF. In nucleotides, the CDR3 is TGTGCCAGCAGCAAAGGGAACTGGAATGAGCAGTTCTTC.